The present entry profiles one TCR beta chain with its context. Its specificity is not known. This record comes from a study of shared clonotypes between healthy human individuals. General study points: Generation of non-shared clonotypes was less probable than generation of clonotypes shared by all four donors. Large sequencing depth failed to make sorted-subset sequencing complete, rarefaction showed.

Those who donated, Caucasian adults without exception, all lived in Nashville, Tennessee. CDR1 and CDR2 from the germline V gene are MNHEY and SMNVEV (reference sequence). V lost 2 bases and J 3 bases, leaving 10 bases between the germline ends. The CDR3 is made up of 15 amino acids. Methods used by the authors: ImmunoSEQ output lacked quality scores and full-length reads, limiting matched filtering. Measured with immunoSEQ multiplex PCR; TCRdb has only the in-frame clones, and not every one. Clone size and V and J calls were adopted from that table, with D and trimming inferred from the DNA. Here the sample spans 1.6 million or so clones, about 98.5% being singletons.

The receptor comes from a man between 25 and 39 years old in good health. Sequences were obtained from naive CD4+ T cells sorted from blood. Stated subset: CD45RA+ positively selected. The chain employs TRBV27 and TRBJ2-2, with D perhaps TRBD2 (6 bases). For the CDR3, the DNA is TGTGCCAGCAGTTTAGGGACTCTTGACACCGGGGAGCTGTTTTTT. This sequence encodes CASSLGTLDTGELFF.